This TCR beta chain was profiled in a study of shared clonotypes between healthy human individuals. Study results and limitations: When naive CD4 clonotypes were compared across a few donors, about 4.8% were shared.

Of note for this clone: Antigen unknown.

Several immunoSEQ 96-well plates shared each subset's DNA, each plate a replicate. Generated by immunoSEQ multiplex PCR, the TCRdb table keeps only in-frame clones and is missing some. The data show about 1.5 million clones, with 95% to 99% seen just once and about 0.45% held by the top ten. This CDR3 contains 14 residues. Per germline, CDR1 SNHLY and CDR2 FYNNEI. Trimming removed 9 bases at V and 0 bases at J, with 12 bases between. The rearrangement joins TRBV2 to TRBJ2-4, with no clear D. This clonotype originated in a man aged 30 to 45 in good health. The material sequenced was naive CD4+ T cells sorted from blood. Noted subset: CD45RA+ positively selected. Here the CDR3 reads CASIDPIAKNIQYF. As DNA, the CDR3 is TGTGCCAGTATAGACCCAATAGCCAAAAACATTCAGTACTTC.